Below are 15 T cell receptor beta chains sequenced from a single sample in a study of CD8+CD57+ T cells in acquired aplastic anemia (dated by TCRdb to 2016 to 2019). The patients picked for sequencing were ones in whom flow cytometry had shown an expansion of CD8+CD57+ cells. Sequencing relied on an Illumina HiSeq 2000. Profiling of TCR beta VDJ combinations and CDR3 sequences used genomic DNA as the template. Through fastp at Q25 and MiXCR, TCRdb rebuilt clones from the public reads, retaining in-frame beta chains. Each CDR3 protein gets just one entry, which takes the most common genes and DNA from the rows behind it. Counted in this sample were approximately 180,000 distinct CDR3 sequences; less than 60% of them appeared once. The ten largest make up 1.1% of the sample. Specimen: sorted CD4+, CD8+, or CD8+CD57+ T cells (not recorded which) from PBMCs. These receptors all come from a human donor with aplastic anemia.

This chain joins TRBV20-1 and TRBJ2-5, with D uncertain. The CDR3 sequence is 14 residues long. Germline CDR1 is DFQATT and CDR2 is SNEGSKA (reference sequence). V was clipped by 6 bases and J by 1 base, with 15 bases between them. CDR3 sequence: CSAQELGSQETQYF. CDR3 sequence (DNA): TGCAGTGCCCAAGAGCTGGGCAGCCAAGAGACCCAGTACTTC.

The chain couples TRBV2 to TRBJ2-7; 8 bases agree with TRBD1. V dropped 4 bases and J dropped 5; count of bases not matched to a gene: 7. There are 14 residues in the CDR3. Germline loops: CDR1 SNHLY, CDR2 FYNNEI. CDR3 loop: CASSGGTGSHEQYF. The CDR3 bases are TGTGCCAGCAGTGGAGGGACAGGTAGCCACGAGCAGTACTTC.

This clonotype was counted only a few times. J is TRBJ2-7 and V is TRBV15; D may be TRBD1 (5 bases). V dropped 0 bases and J dropped 2 bases, with 11 bases sitting between them. Germline-derived CDR1 and CDR2 are LNHNV and YYDKDF (reference sequence). This CDR3 region has 15 residues. The CDR3 protein is CATSREGVEAYEQYF. Written as DNA, the CDR3 is TGTGCCACCAGCAGAGAAGGGGTCGAAGCCTACGAGCAGTACTTC.

This clonotype was seen at least ten times. The rearrangement links TRBV5-6 to TRBJ2-7; 8 bases are shared with TRBD1. The germline V gene has CDR1 SGHDT and CDR2 YYEEEE. This CDR3 region has 14 residues. Germline trimming cut 4 bases from V and 2 bases from J; bases unmatched to any gene: 5. The CDR3 nucleotides are TGTGCCAGCAGCACCGGACAGGGAACCTACGAGCAGTACTTC. It encodes CASSTGQGTYEQYF.

The chain combines TRBV2 with TRBJ2-7; D is perhaps TRBD2 (5 bases). The germline V and J ends were trimmed by 4 bases and 4 bases, with 11 bases remaining between them. The CDR3 contains 13 residues. CDR1 and CDR2 (germline): SNHLY, FYNNEI. CDR3 sequence reads: CASSVSGFYEQYF. CDR3 coding DNA: TGTGCCAGCAGTGTCAGCGGCTTTTACGAGCAGTACTTC.

This clonotype was counted once. V gene TRBV12-3 or TRBV12-4 combines with J gene TRBJ1-2; 9 bases agree with TRBD1. J gave up 7 bases and V 6 bases, and 6 bases lay outside the gene matches. The CDR3 spans 13 residues. The DNA for the CDR3 is TGTGCCAGCAGGGAGACAGGGGGAGCTGGCTACACCTTC. This gives the protein CASRETGGAGYTF.

The table lists this clonotype with many counts. The chain joins TRBV20-1 to TRBJ2-5, with D tentatively TRBD1 or TRBD2 (5 bases each). V was cut by 6 bases and J by 0 bases, with 8 bases left in between. The germline CDR1 and CDR2 sequences are DFQATT and SNEGSKA (reference sequence). The CDR3 loop spans 12 amino acids. Here the CDR3 reads CSATADQETQYF. The CDR3 coding sequence is TGCAGTGCGACAGCGGACCAAGAGACCCAGTACTTC.

In regard to this clonotype: The limits of the CDR3 on the DNA are not certain, so only TCRdb's listed CDR3 is given. This rearrangement joins TRBV12-3 or TRBV12-4 to TRBJ2-7; the table's D call, TRBD1, was not checked against the DNA. The CDR3 spans 22 residues, counting both ends. Here the CDR3 reads CASNPGFGIGEAFFGQVYEQYF.

The CDR3 spells CASSLDFNEQFF. The CDR3 DNA is TGTGCCAGCAGCTTAGATTTCAATGAGCAGTTCTTC. The genes are TRBV11-2 and TRBJ2-1; D uncertain. The CDR3 is made up of 12 amino acids. V was clipped by 0 bases and J by 6 bases, with 3 bases between them. Germline V gene lookup returns CDR1 SGHAT and CDR2 FQNNGV.

J is TRBJ2-7 and V is TRBV19; D is unclear. The CDR3 runs to 10 residues. Trimming removed 5 bases from V and 4 bases from J, with 3 bases in between. The germline V gene encodes CDR1 LNHDA and CDR2 SQIVND (reference sequence). DNA of the CDR3: TGTGCCAGTAGTGATTACGAGCAGTACGTC. Protein: CASSDYEQYV.

The chain has TRBV29-1 and TRBJ1-1; the D gene is possibly TRBD1 (6 bases). Germline assignment: CDR1 SQVTM and CDR2 ANQGSEA. The germline V and J ends were trimmed by 6 bases and 0 bases, with 20 bases remaining between them. The CDR3 covers 16 residues. The CDR3, as DNA: TGCAGCGTCCGAACGGTAACAGGGCGTTTGAACACTGAAGCTTTCTTT. Its translation: CSVRTVTGRLNTEAFF.

This chain connects TRBV5-1 to TRBJ2-4, with D perhaps matching TRBD2 (5 bases). V lost 0 bases to trimming and J lost 2 bases, with 12 bases between them. Germline V lookup: CDR1 SGHRS, CDR2 YFSETQ. The CDR3 sequence is 16 residues long. CDR3 DNA: TGCGCCAGCAGCTTGGAACCGGGGATACCCAAAAACATTCAGTACTTC. It is translated as CASSLEPGIPKNIQYF.

This clonotype turned up a few times. V gene TRBV7-8 combines with J gene TRBJ2-7; possibly TRBD1 for D (6 bases). This CDR3 spans 15 amino acids. Per germline, CDR1 SGHVS and CDR2 FQNEAQ. Trimming shortened V by 3 bases and J by 4 bases, and 16 bases separated the two germline ends. The CDR3 spells CASSLDSSPFYEQYF. For the CDR3, the DNA is TGTGCCAGCAGCTTGGACAGCTCCCCGTTTTACGAGCAGTACTTC.

The table lists this clonotype with many counts. The V and J genes are TRBV3-1 and TRBJ2-7, with D perhaps given as TRBD1 or TRBD2 (5 bases each). Looked up from germline, CDR1 is LGHDT and CDR2 is YNNKEL (reference sequence). Trimming removed 6 bases from V and 3 bases from J, with 15 bases in between. The CDR3 sequence is 14 residues long. The CDR3 loop reads CASSPDGAVYEQYF. The CDR3 DNA is TGTGCCAGCAGTCCGGACGGGGCGGTCTACGAGCAGTACTTC.

At least ten counts were recorded for this clonotype. The chain carries TRBV15 and TRBJ1-2; TRBD1 might be the D (5 bases). Deletions cut 5 bases from V and 0 bases from J, with 10 bases between. Germline lookup yields CDR1 LNHNV and CDR2 YYDKDF (reference sequence). The CDR3 covers 14 residues. The CDR3 region is CATSRDGTNYGYTF. CDR3 nucleotide sequence: TGTGCCACCAGCCGGGACGGCACTAACTATGGCTACACCTTC.